This T cell receptor (beta chain) appears in the sequencing data of a study of graft-versus-host responses after intestinal transplantation. The junction had 8 bases not matched to a gene; V was cut back by 6 bases and J by 4 bases. From germline, CDR1 is SNHLY and CDR2 FYNNEI. CDR3 length: 14 residues. Of note for this clone: Its matching antigen is unknown.

Produced via immunoSEQ multiplex PCR; TCRdb's table is partial and in-frame only. The table lists approximately 100,000 clones, 90% of them singletons. This receptor was identified in a human donor who received an intestinal transplant. The V and J genes are TRBV2 and TRBJ2-5, with TRBD2 matching over 7 bases. This sample comprised unstimulated CD4+ T cells sorted from spleen or lymph node cells, obtained before intestinal transplant. The CDR3 here is CASSPGLVGETQYF. For the CDR3, the DNA is TGTGCCAGCAGCCCCGGACTAGTTGGAGAGACCCAGTACTTC.